The 32 T cell receptor beta chains reported below all come from one sample, sequenced in a study of cytomegalovirus exposure and HLA in healthy donors. Both 60 Vbeta primers and 13 Jbeta primers went into the PCR. The repertoire was sequenced with immunoSEQ multiplex PCR; TCRdb's copy has only in-frame clones and lacks some. The sample has hundreds of thousands of clones, around nine tenths seen once; the top ten hold around 2.1%. The material sequenced was PBMCs. Receptors originate from a woman younger than 35 in good health and CMV-seronegative.

The rearrangement joins TRBV4-1 to TRBJ2-2, with 9 bases that match TRBD2. J lost 1 base, V lost 2 bases, and 8 bases had no gene match. Germline loops: CDR1 MGHRA, CDR2 YSYEKL. The length of the CDR3 is 18 residues. The chain's CDR3 is CASSQPRSSGENTGELFF. In nucleotides, the CDR3 is TGCGCCAGCAGCCAACCCCGGTCTAGCGGGGAGAACACCGGGGAGCTGTTTTTT.

In this sample, this clone turned up once. The chain is built from TRBV6-1 and TRBJ2-5; maybe TRBD2 (6 bases). Germline loops: CDR1 MNHNS, CDR2 SASEGT. The CDR3 runs to 14 residues. Between the trimmed V and J ends, which lost 7 bases and 1 base, there was a span of 13 bases. CDR3 in amino acids: CASKPLGSQETQYF. The CDR3 DNA reads as TGTGCCAGCAAGCCCCTCGGGAGCCAAGAGACCCAGTACTTC.

The gene calls are TRBV5-1 and TRBJ1-1; a possible D gene is TRBD1 (5 bases). V was cut by 0 bases and J by 2 bases, with 14 bases left in between. CDR3 length equals 16 residues. Germline V gene sequence: CDR1 SGHRS, CDR2 YFSETQ. The CDR3 sequence: CASSLDGGGVNTEAFF. CDR3 DNA: TGCGCCAGCAGCTTGGATGGGGGGGGAGTTAACACTGAAGCTTTCTTT.

This clone was seen just once. V gene TRBV6-6 combines with J gene TRBJ2-2; 10 positions match TRBD2. The germline CDR1 and CDR2 sequences are MNHNY and SVGAGI (reference sequence). The CDR3 runs 16 residues. V was clipped by 6 bases and J by 0 bases; unmatched bases: 4. The CDR3 region is CASRRTSGTNTGELFF. Written as DNA, the CDR3 is TGTGCCAGCAGGCGGACTAGCGGAACGAACACCGGGGAGCTGTTTTTT.

This rearrangement joins TRBV27 to TRBJ1-4; TRBD1 matches at 10 bases. Germline V lookup: CDR1 MNHEY, CDR2 SMNVEV (reference sequence). This CDR3 has 14 amino acids. Germline trimming cut 6 bases from V and 6 bases from J; bases unmatched to any gene: 4. The CDR3 protein is CASRLTGGHEKLFF. As DNA, the CDR3 is TGTGCCAGCAGGTTGACAGGGGGCCATGAAAAACTGTTTTTT.

The chain recombines TRBV15 with TRBJ2-1, with TRBD1 matching over 7 bases. The CDR3 consists of 15 residues. Germline V gene sequence: CDR1 LNHNV, CDR2 YYDKDF (reference sequence). Losses at the gene ends were 0 bases for V and 3 bases for J; bases not matched to a gene: 2. The CDR3 DNA is TGTGCCACCAGCAGAGAGACAGGGAGCTACAATGAGCAGTTCTTC. The encoded protein is CATSRETGSYNEQFF.

The chain employs TRBV11-1 and TRBJ2-1, with 12 bases fitting TRBD2. V lost 2 bases to trimming and J lost 15 bases; unmatched junction nucleotides: 8. This CDR3 is built from 14 residues. The V gene's germline CDR1 is SGHAT and CDR2 FQDESV (reference sequence). The CDR3 bases are TGTGCCAGCAGCTTAATGCTAGCGGGGGGGAACCCGTTCTTC. It translates to CASSLMLAGGNPFF.

This chain connects TRBV30 to TRBJ2-7; D is possibly TRBD1 (6 bases). V lost 4 bases and J lost 0, with 13 bases in between. There are 14 residues in the CDR3. CDR1 and CDR2 (germline): GTSNPN, SVGIG (reference sequence). The CDR3 sequence is CAWMQRGSSYEQYF. For the CDR3, the DNA is TGTGCCTGGATGCAGAGGGGGAGCTCCTACGAGCAGTACTTC.

The CDR3 DNA sequence: TGTGCCATCAGTGAGAGACCCCTAGAACGGGGGAGCACTGAAGCTTTCTTT. It codes for CAISERPLERGSTEAFF. The J gene is TRBJ1-1, the V gene TRBV10-3; D might be TRBD1 (5 bases). The germline V and J ends were trimmed by 2 bases and 4 bases, with 20 bases remaining between them. The CDR3 loop spans 17 amino acids. Germline values: CDR1 ENHRY, CDR2 SYGVKD.

As to this clone: The junction differs from germline at one of its ends, possibly a read error. The V call is TRBV5-1, the J call TRBJ2-7; D gene unclear. The CDR3 length is 14 residues. Germline loops: CDR1 SGHRS, CDR2 YFSETQ. CDR3 sequence (DNA): TGTGCCAGCAGCTTGTGGCCGAAGACCTACGAGCAGTACTTC. Its protein is CASSLWPKTYEQYF.

The chain employs TRBV6-5 and TRBJ1-2, with TRBD1 identical over 8 bases. CDR1 MNHEY and CDR2 SVGAGI come from the germline V gene. V gave up 4 bases and J gave up 5 bases; unmatched junction bases: 12. CDR3 length equals 16 residues. In nucleotides, the CDR3 is TGTGCCAGCAGTTCGGCGACCGCACAGGGGGGGTATGGCTACACCTTC. It translates to CASSSATAQGGYGYTF.

The table lists this clone with a few counts. The chain joins TRBV2 to TRBJ1-5; possibly TRBD1 for D (6 bases). V was pared by 5 bases and J by 0 bases, with 14 bases between. The CDR3 runs 16 residues. The germline CDR1 and CDR2 sequences are SNHLY and FYNNEI. CDR3 DNA sequence: TGTGCCAGCAGTAATCTACAGGGTTATAGCAATCAGCCCCAGCATTTT. Its protein is CASSNLQGYSNQPQHF.

The chain carries TRBV19 and TRBJ2-5, with D uncertain. The V gene's germline CDR1 is LNHDA and CDR2 SQIVND (reference sequence). The CDR3 contains 15 residues. V was pared by 0 bases and J by 2 bases, with 10 bases between. The CDR3 loop is CASSIEFGGQETQYF. CDR3 bases: TGTGCCAGTAGTATAGAGTTCGGCGGACAAGAGACCCAGTACTTC.

The chain employs TRBV27 and TRBJ1-1, with 8 bases aligning to TRBD1. V lost 6 bases, J lost 0 bases, and 3 bases stayed unmatched. Germline loops: CDR1 MNHEY, CDR2 SMNVEV (reference sequence). The CDR3 spans 14 residues. As DNA, the CDR3 is TGTGCCAGCAGCTTGGACAGGGTGAACACTGAAGCTTTCTTT. Translation: CASSLDRVNTEAFF.

The chain recombines TRBV18 with TRBJ2-7; D perhaps matches TRBD1 (5 bases). Germline-derived CDR1 and CDR2 are KGHSH and LQKENI. V lost 0 bases, J lost 3 bases, and 9 bases lay in between. The CDR3 loop spans 14 amino acids. Written as DNA, the CDR3 is TGTGCCAGCTCACCACCGTCGCAGGGCTACGAGCAGTACTTC. Translation: CASSPPSQGYEQYF. Supplemented by reference TRBV18 and TRBJ2-7, the full variable domain reads NAGVMQNPRHLVRRRGQEARLRCSPMKGHSHVYWYRQLPEEGLKFMVYLQKENIIDESGMPKERFSAEFPKEGPSILRIQQVVRGDSAAYFCASSPPSQGYEQYFGPGTRLTVT.

The chain recombines TRBV5-6 with TRBJ1-4; D is unclear. Germline CDR1 SGHDT, CDR2 YYEEEE. Trimming pared 0 bases from V and 5 bases from J, leaving 11 bases between. This CDR3 spans 15 amino acids. This CDR3 reads CASSLVEIPNEKLFF. The CDR3 region has the DNA TGTGCCAGCAGCTTGGTGGAGATACCGAATGAAAAACTGTTTTTT.

J is TRBJ2-7 and V is TRBV6-6; 8 positions match TRBD1. Germline V gives CDR1 MNHNY, CDR2 SVGAGI (reference sequence). J gave up 4 bases and V 6 bases, and 5 bases lay outside the gene matches. The CDR3 contains 13 residues. Written as DNA, the CDR3 is TGTGCCAGCAGCCGACAGGGGAATTACGAGCAGTACTTC. Its translation: CASSRQGNYEQYF.

The V gene is TRBV6-1, the J gene TRBJ2-1, with 7 bases fitting TRBD2. V shed 2 bases and J 4 bases; nucleotides not matched to a gene: 5. CDR3 length equals 15 residues. From germline, CDR1 is MNHNS and CDR2 SASEGT. CDR3 DNA sequence: TGTGCCAGCAGTGAAAATGGGGGGGGGTACAATGAGCAGTTCTTC. It yields the protein CASSENGGGYNEQFF.

The rearrangement joins TRBV5-6 to TRBJ2-1; 7 nucleotides match TRBD2. J gave up 5 bases and V 0 bases, and 5 bases lay outside the gene matches. The CDR3 has 15 residues. Germline V gene data show CDR1 as SGHDT and CDR2 as YYEEEE. CDR3 loop: CASSLAQRGNNEQFF. In nucleotides, the CDR3 is TGTGCCAGCAGCTTGGCCCAGCGGGGCAACAATGAGCAGTTCTTC.

This clone was observed a single time. The chain couples TRBV5-6 to TRBJ1-2; 7 bases match TRBD1. CDR3 length: 17 amino acids. The trim removed 3 bases at V and 8 bases at J, leaving 19 bases unmatched. CDR1 and CDR2 from the germline V gene are SGHDT and YYEEEE. The CDR3 sequence: CASSSDGWGQPLEGYTF. The CDR3 nucleotides are TGTGCCAGCAGCTCCGACGGCTGGGGACAGCCGTTGGAGGGCTACACCTTC.

A note on this clone: The germline gene is not matched at one end of the junction; a read error may be the cause. The rearrangement joins TRBV7-9 to TRBJ1-2, with 9 nucleotides matching TRBD1. This CDR3 comprises 12 residues. Germline CDR1 is SEHNR and CDR2 is FQNEAQ (reference sequence). DNA for the CDR3: TGTTCCAGCAGCGAAGGGGGACAGGGTTACACCTTC. Its protein product is CSSSEGGQGYTF.

The chain carries TRBV5-4 and TRBJ2-3; 16 nucleotides align to TRBD2. The V gene's germline CDR1 is SGHNT and CDR2 YYREEE (reference sequence). V dropped 3 bases and J dropped 5; count of bases not matched to a gene: 6. There are 17 residues in the CDR3. As DNA, the CDR3 is TGTGCCAGCAGCTCCGGGACTAGCGGGGGGGCCGTAGATACGCAGTATTTT. It is translated as CASSSGTSGGAVDTQYF.

The chain couples TRBV6-5 to TRBJ2-1, with D perhaps TRBD2 (5 bases). The germline CDR1 and CDR2 sequences are MNHEY and SVGAGI. With 8 bases removed from V and 0 bases from J, the gap between germline ends came to 11 bases. The CDR3 consists of 14 residues. CDR3 sequence: CASGPGVSYNEQFF. The CDR3, as DNA: TGTGCCAGCGGTCCCGGGGTCTCCTACAATGAGCAGTTCTTC.

V and J are TRBV9 and TRBJ2-1, with D perhaps TRBD1 (6 bases). This CDR3 has 13 residues. The ends were cut back, 3 bases at V and 9 bases at J, with 13 bases in the middle. CDR1 SGDLS and CDR2 YYNGEE come from the germline V gene. In nucleotides, the CDR3 is TGTGCCAGCAGCGCAAAGGGGGTTGGTGAGCAGTTCTTC. It yields the protein CASSAKGVGEQFF.

The V gene is TRBV6-5, the J gene TRBJ1-2; 9 nucleotides agree with TRBD1. Germline-derived CDR1 and CDR2 are MNHEY and SVGAGI. The ends lost 2 bases at V and 6 bases at J; junction bases unmatched: 4. The CDR3 runs 14 residues. CDR3 residues: CASSYVGTGNGYTF. CDR3 nucleotides: TGTGCCAGCAGTTACGTGGGGACAGGGAATGGCTACACCTTC.

This clone has only one observation. The rearrangement links TRBV6-5 to TRBJ2-5, with D uncertain. Germline CDR1 reads MNHEY; CDR2 reads SVGAGI. V was clipped by 8 bases and J by 1 base, with 5 bases between them. CDR3 size: 11 residues. CDR3 DNA: TGTGCCAGCGCGGCCCAAGAGACCCAGTACTTC. Translating gives CASAAQETQYF.

The V gene is TRBV30, the J gene TRBJ2-3; 8 bases match TRBD1. Germline-derived CDR1 and CDR2 are GTSNPN and SVGIG (reference sequence). Germline trimming cut 8 bases from V and 5 bases from J; bases unmatched to any gene: 9. The CDR3 loop spans 13 amino acids. CDR3 nucleotide sequence: TGTGCCCTTGGACAGGGTGCGTTAGATACGCAGTATTTT. Protein product: CALGQGALDTQYF.

This clone was seen a few times. The V call is TRBV18, the J call TRBJ2-3, with 9 nucleotides matching TRBD2. The V gene end was trimmed by 4 bases and the J gene end by 2 bases; junction bases not matched to a gene: 7. Germline-derived CDR1 and CDR2 are KGHSH and LQKENI. The CDR3 sequence is 16 residues long. The CDR3 loop reads CASSQIAGAYTDTQYF. The CDR3 bases are TGTGCCAGCTCACAGATAGCGGGGGCTTACACAGATACGCAGTATTTT.

This clone was counted only a few times. This sequence joins TRBV4-1 and TRBJ1-5; D gene ambiguous. CDR3 length: 14 amino acids. The germline V and J ends were trimmed by 1 base and 9 bases, with 13 bases remaining between them. The V gene's germline CDR1 is MGHRA and CDR2 YSYEKL. CDR3 sequence: CASSQVTLSGPQHF. The CDR3 DNA reads TGCGCCAGCAGCCAAGTTACCTTAAGCGGGCCCCAGCATTTT.

This chain connects TRBV5-4 to TRBJ2-3; 12 positions match TRBD2. CDR3 length: 16 residues. Per germline, CDR1 SGHNT and CDR2 YYREEE (reference sequence). With V trimmed by 4 bases and J by 3 bases, 6 bases remained unmatched. Here the CDR3 DNA reads TGTGCCAGCAGCACTAGGACTAGCGGGGTAACAGATACGCAGTATTTT. Translated, it gives CASSTRTSGVTDTQYF.

As concerns this clone: The junction shows a germline mismatch at one end, possibly a read error. V usage is TRBV2 and J usage is TRBJ2-7; a possible D gene is TRBD2 (5 bases). Germline V lookup: CDR1 SNHLY, CDR2 FYNNEI. The CDR3 is 13 residues long. The CDR3 nucleotides read TGTGCCAGCAGCGAAGACGTGGCGGGTGAGCAGTACTTC. Its translation is CASSEDVAGEQYF.

The chain links TRBV7-9 to TRBJ1-3; TRBD1 is a possible D gene (6 bases). The CDR3 length is 15 residues. V lost 5 bases, J lost 4 bases, and 15 bases lay in between. Germline V gene sequence: CDR1 SEHNR, CDR2 FQNEAQ (reference sequence). The CDR3 nucleotides are TGTGCCAGCAGCCTTGGGGGGGCGACGGGAAACACCATATATTTT. As protein: CASSLGGATGNTIYF.